The 3 T cell receptor beta chains below come from one sample, sequenced in a study of T cell repertoires in cytomegalovirus infection. A single record per CDR3 protein comes from TCRdb applying MiXCR to the reads. In the table there are fewer than 700,000 distinct CDR3 sequences, roughly 26% of which are singletons. The sequenced material came from CD8+ T cells from PBMCs. The origin of the receptors is a human donor in good health (CMV status not recorded). Some clones in this sample may be carry-over from other donors' samples.

This sequence joins TRBV29-1 and TRBJ2-6; 9 bases line up with TRBD1. The length of the CDR3 is 16 residues. V trimming: 7 bases; J trimming: 1 base; junction bases outside the gene matches: 8. Germline V gives CDR1 SQVTM, CDR2 ANQGSEA. This CDR3 reads CSASDRGSSGANVLTF. CDR3 bases: TGCAGCGCCTCGGACAGGGGCAGTTCTGGGGCCAACGTCCTGACTTTC.

Ten or more counts support this clonotype. The chain carries TRBV4-1 and TRBJ1-2, with D maybe TRBD1 (5 bases). The CDR3 is 15 amino acids. Germline V CDR1 and CDR2: MGHRA, YSYEKL. Trimming cost V 2 bases and J 4 bases, with 14 bases left between them. This CDR3 reads CASSQTRGAFYGYTF. The DNA for the CDR3 is TGCGCCAGCAGCCAAACACGGGGCGCATTCTATGGCTACACCTTC.

This clonotype has just a few counts. A read error may explain this, as a much larger clone is one base away. The rearrangement links TRBV7-2 to TRBJ1-1; D is undetermined. Trimming took off 2 bases at V and 1 base at J, with 5 bases between the two ends. The length of the CDR3 is 13 residues. Germline V gene sequence: CDR1 SGHTA, CDR2 FQGNSA. The CDR3 region is CASSLKSNTEAFF. The CDR3 bases are TGTGCCAGCAGCTTAAAGTCGAACACTGAAGCTTTCTTT.